This T cell receptor beta chain emerged from a study of OX40 agonist ivuxolimab in advanced cancers. Assay used: immunoSEQ multiplex PCR; TCRdb lists only in-frame clones, some missing. The data contain about 82,000 clones, more than 75% of them singletons. Points from the study as a whole: Antigen targets of the expanded peripheral T cells went undetermined. Among some nonresponders, normalized T-cell clonal expansion was also low.

As concerns this clone: Its target is not known.

The sample here was CD4+ or CD8+ T cells sorted from blood, taken in a trial of the OX40 agonist ivuxolimab. This TCR derives from an adult with an advanced solid tumor such as melanoma, head and neck, liver or kidney cancer.

The CDR3 coding sequence is TGTGCCAGCAGTTACGGTACGACAGGGGGTAAAAACATTCAGTACTTC. It specifies CASSYGTTGGKNIQYF. This rearrangement joins TRBV6-6 to TRBJ2-4; 9 bases agree with TRBD1. Germline loops: CDR1 MNHNY, CDR2 SVGAGI (reference sequence). This CDR3 has 16 amino acids. J was trimmed by 4 bases and V by 2 bases; bases with no gene match: 6.